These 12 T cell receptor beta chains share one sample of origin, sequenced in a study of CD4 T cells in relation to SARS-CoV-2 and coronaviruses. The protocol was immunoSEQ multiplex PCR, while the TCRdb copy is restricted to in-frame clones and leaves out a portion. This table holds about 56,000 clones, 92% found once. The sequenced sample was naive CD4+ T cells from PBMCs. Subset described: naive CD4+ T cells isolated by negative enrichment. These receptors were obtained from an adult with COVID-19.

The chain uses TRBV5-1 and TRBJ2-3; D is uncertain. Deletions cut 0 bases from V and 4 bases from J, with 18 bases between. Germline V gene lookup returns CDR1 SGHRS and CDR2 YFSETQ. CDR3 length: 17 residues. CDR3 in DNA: TGCGCCAGCAGCTTGGAGTCTACCGTTGGTTTCCCAGATACGCAGTATTTT. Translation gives CASSLESTVGFPDTQYF.

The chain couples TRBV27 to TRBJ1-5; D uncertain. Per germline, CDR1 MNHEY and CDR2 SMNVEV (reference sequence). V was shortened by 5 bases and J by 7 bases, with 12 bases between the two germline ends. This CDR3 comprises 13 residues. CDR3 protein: CASSGGMGQPQHF. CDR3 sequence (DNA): TGTGCCAGCAGTGGAGGGATGGGGCAGCCCCAGCATTTT.

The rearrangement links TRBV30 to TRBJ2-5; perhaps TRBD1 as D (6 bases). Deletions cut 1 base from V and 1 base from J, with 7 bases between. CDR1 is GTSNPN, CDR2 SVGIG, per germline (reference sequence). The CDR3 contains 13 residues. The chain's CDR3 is CAWSGGPQETQYF. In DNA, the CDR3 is TGTGCCTGGAGTGGGGGGCCCCAAGAGACCCAGTACTTC.

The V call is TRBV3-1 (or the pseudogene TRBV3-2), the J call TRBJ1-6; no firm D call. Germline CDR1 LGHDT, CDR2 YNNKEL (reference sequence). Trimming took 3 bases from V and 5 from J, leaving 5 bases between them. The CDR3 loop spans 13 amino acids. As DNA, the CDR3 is TGTGCCAGCAGCCAGATAAATAATTCACCCCTCCACTTT. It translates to CASSQINNSPLHF.

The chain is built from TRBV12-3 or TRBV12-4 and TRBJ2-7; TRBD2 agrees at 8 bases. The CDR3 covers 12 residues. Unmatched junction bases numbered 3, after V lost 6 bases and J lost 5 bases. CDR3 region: CASSPGGDEQYF. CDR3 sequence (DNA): TGTGCCAGCAGCCCCGGGGGGGACGAGCAGTACTTC.

The chain's CDR3 is CASSLGTSGNTIYF. The CDR3 DNA follows: TGTGCCAGCAGCCTCGGGACGTCCGGAAACACCATATATTTT. The chain joins TRBV7-2 to TRBJ1-3; TRBD1 is a possible D gene (5 bases). Trimming took off 5 bases at V and 4 bases at J, with 12 bases between the two ends. This CDR3 has 14 amino acids. The germline CDR1 and CDR2 sequences are SGHTA and FQGNSA. The entire variable domain, with the rest obtained from reference TRBV7-2 and TRBJ1-3, is as follows: GAGVSQSPSNKVTEKGKDVELRCDPISGHTALYWYRQSLGQGLEFLIYFQGNSAPDKSGLPSDRFSAERTGGSVSTLTIQRTQQEDSAVYLCASSLGTSGNTIYFGEGSWLTVV.

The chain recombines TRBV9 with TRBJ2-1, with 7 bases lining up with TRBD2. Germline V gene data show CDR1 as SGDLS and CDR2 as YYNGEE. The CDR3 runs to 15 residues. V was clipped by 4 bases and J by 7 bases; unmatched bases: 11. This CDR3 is CASSPSGKVGNEQFF. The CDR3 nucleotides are TGTGCCAGCAGCCCCAGCGGGAAGGTAGGAAATGAGCAGTTCTTC.

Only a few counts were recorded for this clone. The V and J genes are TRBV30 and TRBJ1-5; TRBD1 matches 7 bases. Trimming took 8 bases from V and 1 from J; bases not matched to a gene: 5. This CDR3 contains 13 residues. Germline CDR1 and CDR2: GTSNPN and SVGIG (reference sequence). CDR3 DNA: TGTGCCAGCGGGACAGCAAGCAATCAGCCCCAGCATTTT. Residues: CASGTASNQPQHF.

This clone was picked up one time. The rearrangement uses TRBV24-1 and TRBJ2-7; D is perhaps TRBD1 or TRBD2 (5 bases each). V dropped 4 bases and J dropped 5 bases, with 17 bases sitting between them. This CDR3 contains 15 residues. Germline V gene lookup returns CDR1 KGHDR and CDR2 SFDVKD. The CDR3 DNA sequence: TGTGCCACCAGTGACCCCGGCAGGGACCCCCACGAGCAGTACTTC. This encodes CATSDPGRDPHEQYF.

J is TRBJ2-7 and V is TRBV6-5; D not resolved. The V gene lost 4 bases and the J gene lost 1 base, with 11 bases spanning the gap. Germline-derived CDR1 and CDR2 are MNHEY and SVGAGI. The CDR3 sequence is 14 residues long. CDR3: CASSSTRNSYEQYF. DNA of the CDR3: TGTGCCAGCAGTTCCACCAGGAATTCCTACGAGCAGTACTTC.

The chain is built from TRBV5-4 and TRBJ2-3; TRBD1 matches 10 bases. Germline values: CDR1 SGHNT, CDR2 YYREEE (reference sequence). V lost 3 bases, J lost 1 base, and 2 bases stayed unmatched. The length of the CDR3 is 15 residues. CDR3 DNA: TGTGCCAGCAGCTCAGACAGGGGGCGCACAGATACGCAGTATTTT. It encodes CASSSDRGRTDTQYF.

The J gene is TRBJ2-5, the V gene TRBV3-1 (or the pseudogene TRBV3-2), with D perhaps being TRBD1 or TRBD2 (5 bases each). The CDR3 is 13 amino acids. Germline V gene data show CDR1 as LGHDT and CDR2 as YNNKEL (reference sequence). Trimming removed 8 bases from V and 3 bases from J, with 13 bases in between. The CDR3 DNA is TGTGCCAGCTCTCCGGGGACCGAAGAGACCCAGTACTTC. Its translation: CASSPGTEETQYF.